Shown below are 23 T cell receptor beta chains from a single sample sequenced in a study of early stage breast cancer tumors. Sequencing used immunoSEQ multiplex PCR; TCRdb keeps in-frame clones, though not all of them. Of 40,000 to 60,000 clones detected, around 78% appear once; the ten largest clones hold roughly 3.4%. Sequenced: blood. Receptors were obtained from a person aged 35-50 years with breast cancer.

This clone appeared a single time. The chain recombines TRBV10-1 with TRBJ2-7; no definite D call. Germline V gives CDR1 WNHNN, CDR2 SYGVQD (reference sequence). V lost 0 bases, J lost 5 bases, and 11 bases lay in between. The CDR3 has 14 residues. The CDR3 protein is CASSESPSSHEQYF. For the CDR3, the DNA is TGCGCCAGCAGTGAGTCACCCAGCAGCCACGAGCAGTACTTC.

This clone rates as medium-sized. This rearrangement joins TRBV18 to TRBJ2-7; a possible D gene is TRBD1 (5 bases). Trimming shortened V by 3 bases and J by 4 bases, and 16 bases separated the two germline ends. The CDR3 covers 15 residues. Germline V gene sequence: CDR1 KGHSH, CDR2 LQKENI. CDR3 sequence (DNA): TGTGCCAGCTCACCCCAGCCGGGCAGGGTATACGAGCAGTACTTC. This encodes CASSPQPGRVYEQYF.

In this sample, this clone turned up a few times. The rearrangement joins TRBV13 to TRBJ2-7; D is unclear. Per the germline V gene, CDR1 is PRHDT and CDR2 is FYEKMQ (reference sequence). V lost 0 bases, J lost 2 bases, and 5 bases lay in between. The CDR3 is 13 amino acids. CDR3 region: CASSLGAAYEQYF. CDR3 nucleotide sequence: TGTGCCAGCAGCTTAGGAGCCGCCTACGAGCAGTACTTC.

The chain is built from TRBV11-3 and TRBJ2-7; D gene ambiguous. CDR3 size: 13 residues. The V and J ends lost 5 bases and 6 bases respectively, with 14 bases between them. The V gene's germline CDR1 is SGHNT and CDR2 YENEEA. The CDR3 coding sequence is TGTGCCAGCAGCCCCCTGGGGTTGGGCGAGCAGTACTTC. The encoded protein is CASSPLGLGEQYF.

This chain joins TRBV6-1 and TRBJ2-1; 11 bases are a match to TRBD2. The germline V gene encodes CDR1 MNHNS and CDR2 SASEGT. The CDR3 runs 15 residues. V shed 6 bases and J 6 bases; nucleotides not matched to a gene: 7. CDR3 DNA: TGTGCCAGCAGGCCGGGACTAGCGGTTATCAATGAGCAGTTCTTC. It encodes CASRPGLAVINEQFF.

The gene calls are TRBV5-1 and TRBJ2-3; 9 bases fit TRBD2. The V gene end was trimmed by 5 bases and the J gene end by 5 bases; junction bases not matched to a gene: 9. The CDR3 sequence is 15 residues long. From germline, CDR1 is SGHRS and CDR2 YFSETQ. The CDR3 here is CASRGGSGSEDTQYF. CDR3 coding DNA: TGCGCCAGCAGAGGAGGTAGCGGGAGCGAAGATACGCAGTATTTT.

J is TRBJ2-7 and V is TRBV7-9, with D perhaps matching TRBD2 (5 bases). Trimming took 1 base from V and 6 from J, leaving 13 bases between them. The CDR3 is 14 amino acids. Germline-derived CDR1 and CDR2 are SEHNR and FQNEAQ (reference sequence). CDR3 loop: CASSLGAGSGEQYF. CDR3 DNA sequence: TGTGCCAGCAGCTTAGGGGCTGGGAGCGGCGAGCAGTACTTC.

The chain combines TRBV6-1 with TRBJ1-1; 8 positions agree with TRBD1. The CDR3 runs to 16 residues. CDR1 is MNHNS, CDR2 SASEGT, per germline. J was trimmed by 6 bases and V by 1 base; bases with no gene match: 10. CDR3 DNA sequence: TGTGCCAGCAGTGAAGGCAGGACAGGGCTAGGATCTGAAGCTTTCTTT. Protein product: CASSEGRTGLGSEAFF.

The chain is built from TRBV5-4 and TRBJ2-3, with TRBD2 matching 9 bases. The CDR3 length is 17 residues. Germline V lookup: CDR1 SGHNT, CDR2 YYREEE (reference sequence). Germline trimming cut 1 base from V and 0 bases from J; bases unmatched to any gene: 6. The CDR3 loop is CASSLWREGPSTDTQYF. The CDR3 nucleotides are TGTGCCAGCAGCTTGTGGCGGGAGGGCCCGAGCACAGATACGCAGTATTTT.

The chain has TRBV10-3 and TRBJ2-1, with D tentatively TRBD2 (5 bases). Trimming stripped 5 bases from V and 4 bases from J, with 15 bases between. The CDR3 totals 15 residues. Germline values: CDR1 ENHRY, CDR2 SYGVKD. CDR3 amino acids: CAISPLSGEYNEQFF. CDR3 nucleotides: TGTGCCATCAGTCCCCTAAGCGGAGAGTACAATGAGCAGTTCTTC.

The chain couples TRBV6-6 to TRBJ1-1; D is undetermined. Trimming took 2 bases from V and 10 from J, leaving 14 bases between them. The CDR3 is 13 amino acids. Germline V gene sequence: CDR1 MNHNY, CDR2 SVGAGI (reference sequence). CDR3 bases: TGTGCCAGCAGTTACGTGGCGGGCACTATAGCTTTCTTT. Protein product: CASSYVAGTIAFF.

This clone was found a few times. V gene TRBV11-1 combines with J gene TRBJ2-5, with D perhaps TRBD2 (6 bases). CDR1 and CDR2 from the germline V gene are SGHAT and FQDESV (reference sequence). With 0 bases removed from V and 2 bases from J, the gap between germline ends came to 13 bases. This CDR3 contains 16 residues. In DNA, the CDR3 is TGTGCCAGCAGCTTAGCGATTTCAAGCGGGCAAGAGACCCAGTACTTC. This sequence encodes CASSLAISSGQETQYF.

The chain combines TRBV5-6 with TRBJ1-4, with no clear D. Trimming cost V 0 bases and J 8 bases, with 5 bases left between them. CDR1 is SGHDT and CDR2 is YYEEEE in the germline V gene. The CDR3 sequence is 12 residues long. This chain's CDR3 is CASSLVAEKLFF. CDR3 nucleotides: TGTGCCAGCAGCTTGGTGGCGGAAAAACTGTTTTTT. Combining the CDR3 with reference TRBV5-6 and TRBJ1-4 gives the whole variable domain DAGVTQSPTHLIKTRGQQVTLRCSPKSGHDTVSWYQQALGQGPQFIFQYYEEEERQRGNFPDRFSGHQFPNYSSELNVNALLLGDSALYLCASSLVAEKLFFGSGTQLSVL.

This chain uses TRBV6-6 with TRBJ1-2; TRBD1 might be the D (6 bases). This CDR3 contains 12 residues. In germline, CDR1 is MNHNY, CDR2 SVGAGI (reference sequence). V dropped 10 bases and J dropped 2 bases, with 11 bases sitting between them. CDR3 amino acids: CATGDRNYGYTF. The CDR3 DNA follows: TGTGCCACTGGAGACAGGAACTATGGCTACACCTTC.

The genes are TRBV5-1 and TRBJ2-1; 11 bases map to TRBD2. J was trimmed by 10 bases and V by 4 bases; bases with no gene match: 10. The CDR3 runs 15 residues. The germline gives CDR1 SGHRS, CDR2 YFSETQ. CDR3 sequence (DNA): TGCGCCAGCAGCATAGGGACTAGCGGTCTAGGGGAGCAGTTCTTC. This encodes CASSIGTSGLGEQFF. The variable domain in full, with the rest retrieved from reference TRBV5-1 and TRBJ2-1, is KAGVTQTPRYLIKTRGQQVTLSCSPISGHRSVSWYQQTPGQGLQFLFEYFSETQRNKGNFPGRFSGRQFSNSRSEMNVSTLELGDSALYLCASSIGTSGLGEQFFGPGTRLTVL.

The chain uses TRBV5-5 and TRBJ1-2; 8 bases map to TRBD1. The CDR3 consists of 16 residues. Germline V gene data show CDR1 as SGHKS and CDR2 as YYEKEE (reference sequence). Trimming cost V 4 bases and J 7 bases; bases outside gene matches: 15. DNA for the CDR3: TGTGCCAGCAGCAGAGAGGGACAGGTTGGTTTATCTGGCTACACCTTC. This encodes CASSREGQVGLSGYTF.

The V call is TRBV11-3, the J call TRBJ2-7, with 11 nucleotides matching TRBD2. This CDR3 spans 15 amino acids. Trimming cost V 5 bases and J 7 bases; bases outside gene matches: 10. Germline V gene data show CDR1 as SGHNT and CDR2 as YENEEA. The CDR3 reads CASSPRLAGTGEQYF. DNA for the CDR3: TGTGCCAGCAGCCCCAGACTAGCGGGGACGGGAGAGCAGTACTTC.

The chain links TRBV29-1 to TRBJ1-1, with 7 positions matching TRBD1. CDR1 is SQVTM, CDR2 ANQGSEA, per germline. Germline trimming cut 7 bases from V and 1 base from J; bases unmatched to any gene: 15. The CDR3 is 16 residues long. The CDR3 loop is CSGRRGLGGSNTEAFF. For the CDR3, the DNA is TGCAGCGGCCGGAGGGGGCTCGGGGGCTCGAACACTGAAGCTTTCTTT.

The chain links TRBV6-5 to TRBJ1-5; no definite D call. This CDR3 is built from 13 residues. Germline lookup yields CDR1 MNHEY and CDR2 SVGAGI. V shed 5 bases and J shed 3 bases, with 8 bases lying between them. The chain's CDR3 is CASSIRYNQPQHF. For the CDR3, the DNA is TGTGCCAGCAGTATCAGATACAATCAGCCCCAGCATTTT.

Only a few counts were recorded for this clone. This chain links TRBV7-9 with TRBJ2-2; 15 positions agree with TRBD2. Germline V gene sequence: CDR1 SEHNR, CDR2 FQNEAQ (reference sequence). Unmatched junction bases numbered 2, after V lost 6 bases and J lost 6 bases. The CDR3 is made up of 15 amino acids. For the CDR3, the DNA is TGTGCCAGCAGAAGGACTAGCGGGAGGGCCGGGGAGCTGTTTTTT. Protein sequence: CASRRTSGRAGELFF.

CDR3 residues: CASSYSGVSGYTF. The CDR3, as DNA: TGTGCCAGTAGTTACTCAGGGGTTTCAGGCTACACCTTC. The V gene is TRBV19, the J gene TRBJ1-2, with a weak D call TRBD1 (6 bases). The V and J ends lost 5 bases and 8 bases respectively, with 15 bases between them. Germline CDR1 and CDR2: LNHDA and SQIVND (reference sequence). The CDR3 extends over 13 amino acids. The full variable domain, its missing parts supplied by reference TRBV19 and TRBJ1-2, is DGGITQSPKYLFRKEGQNVTLSCEQNLNHDAMYWYRQDPGQGLRLIYYSQIVNDFQKGDIAEGYSVSREKKESFPLTVTSAQKNPTAFYLCASSYSGVSGYTFGSGTRLTVV.

The chain recombines TRBV5-1 with TRBJ1-1; no reliable D call. This CDR3 is 11 amino acids long. V lost 7 bases, J lost 2 bases, and 6 bases lay in between. Germline lookup yields CDR1 SGHRS and CDR2 YFSETQ. CDR3: CASQGNTEAFF. CDR3 sequence (DNA): TGCGCCAGCCAAGGAAACACTGAAGCTTTCTTT.

V is TRBV11-2 and J is TRBJ2-5, with TRBD2 matching 9 bases. The CDR3 has 17 residues. V gave up 5 bases and J gave up 4 bases; unmatched junction bases: 14. Germline loops: CDR1 SGHAT, CDR2 FQNNGV. The CDR3 nucleotides read TGTGCCAGCAGCCTACGACTTAGCGGGAGCGTGGTAGAGACCCAGTACTTC. Translating gives CASSLRLSGSVVETQYF.